This T cell receptor beta chain was retrieved from a study of T cell responses to AZD1222 COVID-19 vaccine. Of note for this clone: No antigen is known for it.

Clones were read by immunoSEQ multiplex PCR, and TCRdb kept only the in-frame ones, dropping some. The sample consists of some 100,000 clones, about 87% of them appearing once. Findings of the study overall: The donors showed a predominance of white British ancestry and of females, with possible underestimation of clonal diversity. At baseline, seropositivity was found in only a handful of AZD1222 recipients.

This TCR derives from an adult in good health. Material: peripheral blood, obtained on day 0 of AZD1222 vaccination.

CDR3 loop: CASSLGPELYGYTF. The CDR3 DNA follows: TGTGCCAGCAGCTTGGGTCCGGAACTCTATGGCTACACCTTC. This chain connects TRBV5-4 to TRBJ1-2, with D uncertain. The V end lost 0 bases, the J end lost 4 bases, and 10 bases lay between the germline ends. The CDR3 runs 14 residues. Germline V gene data show CDR1 as SGHNT and CDR2 as YYREEE (reference sequence).